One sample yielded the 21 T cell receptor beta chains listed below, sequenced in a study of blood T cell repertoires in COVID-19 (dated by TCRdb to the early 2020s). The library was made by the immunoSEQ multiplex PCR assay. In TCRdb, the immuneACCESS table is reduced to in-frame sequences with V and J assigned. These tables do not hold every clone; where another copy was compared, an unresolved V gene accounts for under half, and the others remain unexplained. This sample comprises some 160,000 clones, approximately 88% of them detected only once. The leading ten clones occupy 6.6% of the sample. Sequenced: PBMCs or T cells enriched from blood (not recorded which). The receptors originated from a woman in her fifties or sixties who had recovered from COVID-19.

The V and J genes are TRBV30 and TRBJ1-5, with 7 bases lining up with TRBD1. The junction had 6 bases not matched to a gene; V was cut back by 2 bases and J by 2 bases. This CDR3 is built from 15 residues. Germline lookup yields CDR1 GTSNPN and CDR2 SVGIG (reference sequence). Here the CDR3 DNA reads TGTGCCTGGAGTCTAGGGGGCGGGGGCAATCAGCCCCAGCATTTT. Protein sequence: CAWSLGGGGNQPQHF.

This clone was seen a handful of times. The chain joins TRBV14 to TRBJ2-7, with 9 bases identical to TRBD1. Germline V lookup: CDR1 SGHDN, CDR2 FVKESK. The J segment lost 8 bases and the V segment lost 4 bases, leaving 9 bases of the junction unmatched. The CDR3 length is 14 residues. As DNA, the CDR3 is TGTGCCAGCAGCCGGGGGGGGACAGGGCTTCAGCAGTACTTC. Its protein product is CASSRGGTGLQQYF.

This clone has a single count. As DNA, the CDR3 is TGTGCCAGCAGCTTAGATCGGAGAGCTTTCTTT. This gives the protein CASSLDRRAFF. The rearrangement joins TRBV11-2 to TRBJ1-1; no firm D call. V was pared by 0 bases and J by 10 bases, with 6 bases between. The CDR3 contains 11 residues. Looked up from germline, CDR1 is SGHAT and CDR2 is FQNNGV.

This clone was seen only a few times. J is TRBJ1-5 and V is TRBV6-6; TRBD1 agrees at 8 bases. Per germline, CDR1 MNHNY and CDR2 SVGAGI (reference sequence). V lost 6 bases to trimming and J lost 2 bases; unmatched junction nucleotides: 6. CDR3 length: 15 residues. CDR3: CASSQGQGGNQPQHF. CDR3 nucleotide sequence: TGTGCCAGCAGCCAAGGACAGGGTGGCAATCAGCCCCAGCATTTT.

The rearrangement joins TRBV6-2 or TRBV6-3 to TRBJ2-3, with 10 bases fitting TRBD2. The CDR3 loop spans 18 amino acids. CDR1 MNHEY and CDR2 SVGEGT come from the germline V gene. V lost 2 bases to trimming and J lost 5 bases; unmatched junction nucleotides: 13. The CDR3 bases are TGTGCCAGCAGTTACGTTGTAGGAGCGGGGGGGCCGGAAGATACGCAGTATTTT. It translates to CASSYVVGAGGPEDTQYF.

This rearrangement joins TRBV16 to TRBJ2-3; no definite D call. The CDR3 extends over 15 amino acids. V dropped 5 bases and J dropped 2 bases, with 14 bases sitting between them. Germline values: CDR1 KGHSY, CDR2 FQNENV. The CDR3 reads CASSGTEGYTDTQYF. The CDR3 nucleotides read TGTGCCAGCAGCGGCACAGAAGGCTACACAGATACGCAGTATTTT.

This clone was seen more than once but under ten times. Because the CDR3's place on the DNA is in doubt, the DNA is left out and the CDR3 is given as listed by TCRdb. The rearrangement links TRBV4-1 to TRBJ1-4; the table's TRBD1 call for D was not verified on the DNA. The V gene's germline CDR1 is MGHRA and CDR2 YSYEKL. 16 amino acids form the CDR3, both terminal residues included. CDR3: CASSFGPGTTNEKLFF.

Written as DNA, the CDR3 is TGTGCCTGGAGTGTTGACCGCGCGGTCAAGCCCCAGCATTTT. Translation gives CAWSVDRAVKPQHF. The V and J genes are TRBV30 and TRBJ1-5; D remains ambiguous. The CDR3 loop spans 14 amino acids. V was trimmed by 0 bases and J by 8 bases, leaving 14 bases between them. In germline, CDR1 is GTSNPN, CDR2 SVGIG (reference sequence).

The CDR3 DNA reads TGTGCCATCAGTGAGACAGGGACCTACGAGCAGTACTTC. This gives the protein CAISETGTYEQYF. The rearrangement uses TRBV10-3 and TRBJ2-7; the D gene is possibly TRBD1 (6 bases). V was pared by 2 bases and J by 2 bases, with 7 bases between. Germline loops: CDR1 ENHRY, CDR2 SYGVKD. The CDR3 runs to 13 residues.

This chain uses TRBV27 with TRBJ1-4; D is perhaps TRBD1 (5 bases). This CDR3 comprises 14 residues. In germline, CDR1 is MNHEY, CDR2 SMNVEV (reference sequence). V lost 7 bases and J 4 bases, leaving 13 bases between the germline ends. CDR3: CASKLQGSNEKLFF. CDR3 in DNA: TGTGCCAGCAAACTCCAGGGAAGTAATGAAAAACTGTTTTTT.

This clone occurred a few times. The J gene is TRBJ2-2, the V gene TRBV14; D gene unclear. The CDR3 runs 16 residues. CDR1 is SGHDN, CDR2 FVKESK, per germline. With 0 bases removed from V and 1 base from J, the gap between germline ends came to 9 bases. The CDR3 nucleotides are TGTGCCAGCAGCCAAGATCTTCCCGGGAACACCGGGGAGCTGTTTTTT. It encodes CASSQDLPGNTGELFF.

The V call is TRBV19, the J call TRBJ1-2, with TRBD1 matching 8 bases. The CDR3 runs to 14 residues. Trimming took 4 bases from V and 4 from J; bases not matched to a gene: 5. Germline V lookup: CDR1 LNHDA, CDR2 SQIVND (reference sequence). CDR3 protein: CASSTGQGIYGYTF. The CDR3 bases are TGTGCCAGTAGTACCGGACAGGGCATCTATGGCTACACCTTC.

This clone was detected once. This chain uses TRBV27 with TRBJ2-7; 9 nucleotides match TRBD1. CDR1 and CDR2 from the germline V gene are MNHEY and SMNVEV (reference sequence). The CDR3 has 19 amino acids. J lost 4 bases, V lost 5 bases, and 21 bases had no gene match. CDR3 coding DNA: TGTGCCAGCAGTCGAAACAGGGGGCGTCATTCCTCTTATCAATACGAGCAGTACTTC. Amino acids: CASSRNRGRHSSYQYEQYF.

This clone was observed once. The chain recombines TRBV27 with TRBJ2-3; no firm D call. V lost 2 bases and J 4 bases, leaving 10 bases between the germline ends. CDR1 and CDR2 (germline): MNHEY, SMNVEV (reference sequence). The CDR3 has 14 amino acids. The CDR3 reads CASSLEQPADTQYF. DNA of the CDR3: TGTGCCAGCAGTTTAGAACAACCTGCAGATACGCAGTATTTT.

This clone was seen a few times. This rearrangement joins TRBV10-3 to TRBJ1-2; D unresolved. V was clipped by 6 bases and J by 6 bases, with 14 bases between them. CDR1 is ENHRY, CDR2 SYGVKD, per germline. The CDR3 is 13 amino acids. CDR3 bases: TGTGCCATCAGAGGTCGGGAGCGGAATGGCTACACCTTC. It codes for CAIRGRERNGYTF.

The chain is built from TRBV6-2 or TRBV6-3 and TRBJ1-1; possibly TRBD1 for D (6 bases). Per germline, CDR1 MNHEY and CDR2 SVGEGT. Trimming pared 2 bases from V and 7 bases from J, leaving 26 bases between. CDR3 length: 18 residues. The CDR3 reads CASSYPITGTSPLNEAFF. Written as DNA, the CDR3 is TGTGCCAGCAGTTACCCAATAACCGGGACATCGCCCCTTAATGAAGCTTTCTTT.

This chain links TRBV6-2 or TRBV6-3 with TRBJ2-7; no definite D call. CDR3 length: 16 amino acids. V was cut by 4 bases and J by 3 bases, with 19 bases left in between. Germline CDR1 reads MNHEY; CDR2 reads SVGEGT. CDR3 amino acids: CASSLEQFSLSYEQYF. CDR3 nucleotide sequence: TGTGCCAGCAGTTTGGAACAGTTCTCACTTAGCTACGAGCAGTACTTC.

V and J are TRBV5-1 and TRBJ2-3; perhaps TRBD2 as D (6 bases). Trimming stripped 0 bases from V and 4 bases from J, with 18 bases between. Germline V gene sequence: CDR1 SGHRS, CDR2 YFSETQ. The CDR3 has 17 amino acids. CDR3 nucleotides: TGCGCCAGCAGCTTGGCCGGGGGACGGGAGTCTTCAGATACGCAGTATTTT. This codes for CASSLAGGRESSDTQYF.

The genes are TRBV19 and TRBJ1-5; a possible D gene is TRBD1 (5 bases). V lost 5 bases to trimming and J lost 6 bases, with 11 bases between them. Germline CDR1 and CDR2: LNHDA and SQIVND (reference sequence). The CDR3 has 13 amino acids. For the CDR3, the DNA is TGTGCCAGTAGTCCGCAGGGAGGTCAGCCCCAGCATTTT. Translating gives CASSPQGGQPQHF.

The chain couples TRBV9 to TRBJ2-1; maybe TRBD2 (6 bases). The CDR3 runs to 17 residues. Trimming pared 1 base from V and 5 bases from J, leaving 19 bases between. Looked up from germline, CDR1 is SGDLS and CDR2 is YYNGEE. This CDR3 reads CASSVRGNGGSDNEQFF. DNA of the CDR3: TGTGCCAGCAGCGTACGGGGAAATGGGGGGTCGGACAATGAGCAGTTCTTC.

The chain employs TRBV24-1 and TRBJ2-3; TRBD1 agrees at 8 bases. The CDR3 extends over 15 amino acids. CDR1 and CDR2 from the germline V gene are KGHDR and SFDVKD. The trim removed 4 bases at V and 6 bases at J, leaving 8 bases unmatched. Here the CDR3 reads CATSDNGQGGDTQYF. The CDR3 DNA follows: TGTGCCACCAGTGACAACGGACAGGGTGGTGATACGCAGTATTTT.